Reported below is one TCR beta chain. Its antigen is unidentified. Sequencing was at survey level. Profiling relied on immunoSEQ multiplex PCR, and the TCRdb table lists in-frame clones only, not all of them. The repertoire consists of around 100,000 clones, with about 78% occurring once and the leading ten covering roughly 2%. The data are from a study of fetal regulatory T cell absence and autoimmunity. Overall study results and limits: Broadly similar TRB gene family usage was seen in pancreas and cord blood. In IPEX, the enrichment was taken to support antigen-driven autoimmunity before birth. Some top pancreas TCR clones were over 80-fold enriched versus cord blood.

The germline V gene has CDR1 MNHNY and CDR2 SVGAGI (reference sequence). With 1 base removed from V and 5 bases from J, the gap between germline ends came to 0 bases. This CDR3 is 12 amino acids long. The material sequenced was pancreas tissue. The receptor was derived from a male donor with IPEX syndrome. This rearrangement joins TRBV6-6 to TRBJ1-6; D not resolved. CDR3 sequence reads: CASSYYNSPLHF. DNA for the CDR3: TGTGCCAGCAGTTACTATAATTCACCCCTCCACTTT.